One sample yielded the 24 T cell receptor beta chains listed below, sequenced in a study of T cell repertoires in cytomegalovirus infection. MiXCR was run by TCRdb on the reads, yielding one entry per CDR3 protein. The data contain about 490,000 distinct CDR3 sequences, more than 20% of them singletons. The sequenced sample was PBMCs. The receptors shown here come from a human donor in good health (CMV status not recorded). Some clones in this sample may be carry-over from other donors' samples.

The J gene is TRBJ1-2, the V gene TRBV28; TRBD1 aligns across 10 bases. V lost 2 bases and J lost 4; bases outside the gene matches: 4. The length of the CDR3 is 15 residues. Germline loops: CDR1 MDHEN, CDR2 SYDVKM. This chain's CDR3 is CASSLPGQGSYGYTF. The CDR3 DNA reads TGTGCCAGCAGTTTACCGGGACAGGGGAGCTATGGCTACACCTTC.

V and J are TRBV29-1 and TRBJ2-5; 8 bases align to TRBD2. The CDR3 is 15 amino acids. Trimming removed 7 bases from V and 5 bases from J; junction bases left unmatched: 15. From germline, CDR1 is SQVTM and CDR2 ANQGSEA. CDR3 coding DNA: TGCAGCGCCGAAAACGGGAGGGCCTTGTCGGAGACCCAGTACTTC. Its translation: CSAENGRALSETQYF.

The genes are TRBV7-2 and TRBJ2-1; 7 nucleotides agree with TRBD2. J lost 1 base, V lost 8 bases, and 5 bases had no gene match. This CDR3 is 14 amino acids long. Germline V lookup: CDR1 SGHTA, CDR2 FQGNSA. The CDR3 sequence: CASRGGESYNEQFF. CDR3 nucleotides: TGTGCCAGCCGCGGGGGAGAATCCTACAATGAGCAGTTCTTC.

This clonotype has ten or more counts. The rearrangement links TRBV7-9 to TRBJ1-2; D unresolved. Trimming took off 5 bases at V and 8 bases at J, with 15 bases between the two ends. The germline CDR1 and CDR2 sequences are SEHNR and FQNEAQ (reference sequence). The CDR3 covers 13 residues. The DNA of the CDR3 is TGTGCCAGCAGCCCAGGCAGCTGGGTAGGCTACACCTTC. Translation: CASSPGSWVGYTF.

This clonotype was found once. The genes are TRBV30 and TRBJ2-3; no clear D gene. CDR1 and CDR2 from the germline V gene are GTSNPN and SVGIG (reference sequence). This CDR3 is 14 amino acids long. The V gene lost 2 bases and the J gene lost 0 bases, with 9 bases spanning the gap. For the CDR3, the DNA is TGTGCCTGGAGTACAACCACTAGCACAGATACGCAGTATTTT. Translation: CAWSTTTSTDTQYF.

CDR3 residues: CSVLRGQGYGYTF. The DNA for the CDR3 is TGCAGCGTCCTAAGAGGCCAGGGCTACGGCTACACCTTC. V and J are TRBV29-1 and TRBJ1-2, with a tentative D call TRBD1 (5 bases). The CDR3 is 13 residues long. The germline V and J ends were trimmed by 6 bases and 8 bases, with 19 bases remaining between them. From germline, CDR1 is SQVTM and CDR2 ANQGSEA.

The chain uses TRBV19 and TRBJ2-5; 11 bases are shared with TRBD2. CDR1 LNHDA and CDR2 SQIVND come from the germline V gene (reference sequence). This CDR3 has 15 residues. V lost 4 bases and J lost 7; bases outside the gene matches: 8. CDR3 amino acids: CASSRLAGSVGTQYF. CDR3 DNA: TGTGCCAGTAGTAGACTAGCGGGGTCCGTTGGGACCCAGTACTTC.

This clonotype was seen at least ten times. V usage is TRBV12-3 or TRBV12-4 and J usage is TRBJ1-3; D gene ambiguous. With 5 bases removed from V and 2 bases from J, the gap between germline ends came to 13 bases. This CDR3 region has 15 residues. CDR3 in amino acids: CASSPPRRTGNTIYF. CDR3 DNA: TGTGCCAGCAGTCCTCCACGGAGAACTGGAAACACCATATATTTT.

This clonotype was counted between two and nine times. V is TRBV4-1 and J is TRBJ1-4; 10 bases agree with TRBD1. Looked up from germline, CDR1 is MGHRA and CDR2 is YSYEKL. V shed 5 bases and J 7 bases; nucleotides not matched to a gene: 7. This CDR3 region has 15 residues. CDR3: CASSKRDRGLEKLFF. Written as DNA, the CDR3 is TGCGCCAGCAGCAAGCGAGACAGGGGGCTTGAAAAACTGTTTTTT.

This CDR3 reads CASSINAGQPQHF. The DNA of the CDR3 is TGTGCCAGTAGTATCAACGCTGGGCAGCCCCAGCATTTT. The chain uses TRBV19 and TRBJ1-5; D uncertain. Germline values: CDR1 LNHDA, CDR2 SQIVND (reference sequence). The V and J ends lost 3 bases and 7 bases respectively, with 10 bases between them. There are 13 residues in the CDR3.

This chain links TRBV19 with TRBJ2-3; no clear D gene. CDR3 length: 15 amino acids. Trimming cost V 10 bases and J 4 bases, with 21 bases left between them. Germline CDR1 reads LNHDA; CDR2 reads SQIVND (reference sequence). DNA of the CDR3: TGTGCCACCCAGCCCCCGGGCCGGCGCGCAGATACGCAGTATTTT. Its protein is CATQPPGRRADTQYF. Drawing the rest from reference TRBV19 and TRBJ2-3, the complete variable domain is DGGITQSPKYLFRKEGQNVTLSCEQNLNHDAMYWYRQDPGQGLRLIYYSQIVNDFQKGDIAEGYSVSREKKESFPLTVTSAQKNPTAFYLCATQPPGRRADTQYFGPGTRLTVL.

This clonotype has ten or more counts. The chain couples TRBV28 to TRBJ1-4, with D tentatively TRBD1 (5 bases). The germline V gene encodes CDR1 MDHEN and CDR2 SYDVKM. Trimming removed 6 bases at V and 1 base at J, with 15 bases between. The CDR3 consists of 16 residues. The CDR3 loop reads CASRNGVGGTNEKLFF. The CDR3 nucleotides read TGTGCCAGCAGAAACGGTGTGGGGGGAACTAATGAAAAACTGTTTTTT.

This clonotype was seen repeatedly, ten times or more. The genes are TRBV7-6 and TRBJ2-2, with 7 bases identical to TRBD2. The CDR3 has 16 amino acids. The J segment lost 1 base and the V segment lost 1 base, leaving 3 bases of the junction unmatched. Per the germline V gene, CDR1 is SGHVS and CDR2 is FNYEAQ. The CDR3 coding sequence is TGTGCCAGCAGCTTAGAACCGGGAGGGAACACCGGGGAGCTGTTTTTT. Translated, it gives CASSLEPGGNTGELFF.

The chain is built from TRBV7-6 and TRBJ2-2; 8 bases are shared with TRBD1. V was pared by 5 bases and J by 4 bases, with 9 bases of the junction left unmatched. CDR3 size: 16 residues. CDR1 is SGHVS, CDR2 FNYEAQ, per germline. The CDR3 region is CASSPARQGRTGELFF. CDR3 bases: TGTGCCAGCAGCCCAGCGAGACAGGGGCGCACCGGGGAGCTGTTTTTT.

This clonotype was counted once. This chain connects TRBV27 to TRBJ2-1, with a weak D call TRBD1 (6 bases). The CDR3 has 12 residues. CDR1 MNHEY and CDR2 SMNVEV come from the germline V gene (reference sequence). Trimming left V 5 bases short and J 8 bases short, with 10 bases between. The CDR3 here is CASSVSGDEQFF. CDR3 in DNA: TGTGCCAGCAGTGTGTCAGGGGATGAGCAGTTCTTC.

This clonotype turned up a few times. The genes are TRBV4-1 and TRBJ1-2; a possible D gene is TRBD1 (6 bases). The CDR3 loop spans 18 amino acids. Germline CDR1 reads MGHRA; CDR2 reads YSYEKL. With 4 bases removed from V and 1 base from J, the gap between germline ends came to 22 bases. The CDR3: CASSPPPDSEFFNYGYTF. The CDR3 DNA is TGCGCCAGCAGCCCCCCCCCGGACAGCGAATTCTTTAACTATGGCTACACCTTC.

The chain is built from TRBV28 and TRBJ2-3; maybe TRBD2 (6 bases). Per germline, CDR1 MDHEN and CDR2 SYDVKM. Trimming left V 6 bases short and J 6 bases short, with 13 bases between. The CDR3 sequence is 13 residues long. The CDR3 is CASSRTRGDTQYF. CDR3 nucleotides: TGTGCCAGCAGCAGGACCCGGGGGGATACGCAGTATTTT.

CDR3 protein: CASSLGGTVKNIQYF. In nucleotides, the CDR3 is TGTGCCAGCAGTTTAGGGGGGACAGTTAAAAACATTCAGTACTTC. The chain couples TRBV12-3 or TRBV12-4 to TRBJ2-4; 7 nucleotides match TRBD1. The trim removed 1 base at V and 4 bases at J, leaving 4 bases unmatched. The CDR3 contains 15 residues.

V is TRBV7-6 and J is TRBJ1-4; D uncertain. V was cut by 5 bases and J by 0 bases, with 10 bases left in between. This CDR3 is 15 amino acids long. The V gene's germline CDR1 is SGHVS and CDR2 FNYEAQ. The chain's CDR3 is CASSRSVATNEKLFF. CDR3 sequence (DNA): TGTGCCAGCAGCCGTAGTGTTGCAACTAATGAAAAACTGTTTTTT. Filled out from reference TRBV7-6 and TRBJ1-4, the complete variable domain reads GAGVSQSPRYKVTKRGQDVALRCDPISGHVSLYWYRQALGQGPEFLTYFNYEAQQDKSGLPNDRFSAERPEGSISTLTIQRTEQRDSAMYRCASSRSVATNEKLFFGSGTQLSVL.

This clonotype was seen repeatedly, ten times or more. The J gene is TRBJ1-2, the V gene TRBV7-2; 9 bases agree with TRBD1. Germline CDR1 and CDR2: SGHTA and FQGNSA. After removal of 5 bases from V and 5 bases from J, the junction contained 15 bases not matched to a gene. This CDR3 contains 17 residues. The CDR3 bases are TGTGCCAGCAGCCTGTTTACGGACAGGGGAAGGTCTTATGGCTACACCTTC. Translation gives CASSLFTDRGRSYGYTF.

This clonotype was counted many times. The chain couples TRBV28 to TRBJ1-2; D not resolved. There are 12 residues in the CDR3. The germline gives CDR1 MDHEN, CDR2 SYDVKM. CDR3 in amino acids: CVVGVANYGYTF. Here the CDR3 DNA reads TGTGTTGTTGGCGTCGCTAACTATGGCTACACCTTC.

The table lists this clonotype with many counts. This rearrangement joins TRBV12-3 or TRBV12-4 to TRBJ2-7; possible D gene TRBD1, 6 bases. The CDR3 consists of 15 residues. Trimming stripped 3 bases from V and 0 bases from J, with 12 bases between. Written as DNA, the CDR3 is TGTGCCAGCAGTTTTAGTGGACAGTACTCCTACGAGCAGTACTTC. It translates to CASSFSGQYSYEQYF.

This clonotype was recorded a few times. The V and J genes are TRBV7-8 and TRBJ1-6; D is unresolved. Per the germline V gene, CDR1 is SGHVS and CDR2 is FQNEAQ. The CDR3 is made up of 18 amino acids. Trimming pared 1 base from V and 0 bases from J, leaving 13 bases between. The CDR3 DNA reads TGTGCCAGCAGCTTAGACCACGCGGGGAGCTCCTATAATTCACCCCTCCACTTT. This gives the protein CASSLDHAGSSYNSPLHF. The full variable domain, its missing parts supplied by reference TRBV7-8 and TRBJ1-6, is GAGVSQSPRYKVAKRGQDVALRCDPISGHVSLFWYQQALGQGPEFLTYFQNEAQLDKSGLPSDRFFAERPEGSVSTLKIQRTQQEDSAVYLCASSLDHAGSSYNSPLHFGNGTRLTVT.

The sample holds a few counts of this clonotype. V and J are TRBV7-6 and TRBJ1-6; 8 bases agree with TRBD1. The CDR3 is 14 amino acids. V was pared by 4 bases and J by 9 bases, with 5 bases of the junction left unmatched. From germline, CDR1 is SGHVS and CDR2 FNYEAQ. CDR3 amino acids: CASSSDRGGSPLHF. For the CDR3, the DNA is TGTGCCAGCAGCTCTGACAGGGGAGGTTCACCCCTCCACTTT.